The 20 T cell receptor beta chains below all came from one sample that was sequenced in a study of STAT3 mutations in large granular lymphocyte leukemia. General observations from the study: In T-cell large granular lymphocyte leukemia, about half of patients showed multiple immunodominant subclonotypes.

Their antigens remain unidentified. Sequencing was performed with immunoSEQ multiplex PCR; in TCRdb, only in-frame clones are kept and a portion is missing. The sample shows 9,500 to 12,000 clones, around 49% of them seen only once. Sequenced input: peripheral blood mononuclear cells. The receptor set was obtained from a boy aged 5 to 17 with T-cell large granular lymphocyte leukemia. Some clones in this sample may be carry-over from other donors' samples.

This chain links TRBV5-6 with TRBJ2-7, with TRBD2 as a possible D gene (5 bases). Germline lookup yields CDR1 SGHDT and CDR2 YYEEEE. The V and J ends lost 4 bases and 4 bases respectively, with 15 bases between them. The CDR3 covers 14 residues. CDR3 sequence: CASSQPRAGYEQYF. The CDR3 DNA reads TGTGCCAGCAGCCAGCCGAGGGCAGGATACGAGCAGTACTTC. The whole variable domain, remainder taken from reference TRBV5-6 and TRBJ2-7, is DAGVTQSPTHLIKTRGQQVTLRCSPKSGHDTVSWYQQALGQGPQFIFQYYEEEERQRGNFPDRFSGHQFPNYSSELNVNALLLGDSALYLCASSQPRAGYEQYFGPGTRLTVT.

The rearrangement links TRBV12-5 to TRBJ2-3; 10 bases align to TRBD2. Trimming took 3 bases from V and 6 from J; bases not matched to a gene: 3. CDR1 and CDR2 (germline): LGHNT, FRNRAP. CDR3 length: 14 residues. The CDR3 bases are TGTGCTAGTGGTTTAGGACTAGCGGTGGATACGCAGTATTTT. Translating gives CASGLGLAVDTQYF.

This sequence joins TRBV29-1 and TRBJ1-1; D uncertain. Per the germline V gene, CDR1 is SQVTM and CDR2 is ANQGSEA. This CDR3 contains 11 residues. The V and J ends lost 6 bases and 5 bases respectively, with 10 bases between them. The CDR3 spells CSVKEGTEAFF. The CDR3 bases are TGCAGCGTCAAGGAGGGAACTGAAGCTTTCTTT.

The CDR3 here is CASARYSNQPQHF. The DNA of the CDR3 is TGTGCCAGCGCCCGTTATAGCAATCAGCCCCAGCATTTT. This chain connects TRBV7-8 to TRBJ1-5; D remains unclear. The germline V and J ends were trimmed by 8 bases and 0 bases, with 8 bases remaining between them. Germline V CDR1 and CDR2: SGHVS, FQNEAQ. This CDR3 comprises 13 residues.

This clone appeared a few times. V gene TRBV30 combines with J gene TRBJ2-3, with D maybe TRBD2 (5 bases). This CDR3 has 15 residues. Trimming stripped 8 bases from V and 0 bases from J, with 18 bases between. CDR1 and CDR2 (germline): GTSNPN, SVGIG (reference sequence). The CDR3: CARTANIGSTDTQYF. The CDR3, as DNA: TGTGCCCGGACTGCGAATATCGGAAGCACAGATACGCAGTATTTT.

This chain links TRBV18 with TRBJ2-3; D is perhaps TRBD1 (5 bases). This CDR3 spans 13 amino acids. Germline CDR1 is KGHSH and CDR2 is LQKENI. Trimming stripped 5 bases from V and 6 bases from J, with 12 bases between. The CDR3 protein is CASSTDRTDTQYF. The CDR3 nucleotides are TGTGCCAGCTCAACCGACAGAACCGATACGCAGTATTTT.

As DNA, the CDR3 is TGTGCCAGCAGCGGGACAGGGGGCTACGAGCAGTACTTC. Translation: CASSGTGGYEQYF. This chain joins TRBV6-6 and TRBJ2-7; 11 bases align to TRBD1. The CDR3 runs 13 residues. The junction had 1 base not matched to a gene; V was cut back by 6 bases and J by 3 bases. Germline CDR1 MNHNY, CDR2 SVGAGI (reference sequence).

This rearrangement joins TRBV4-1 to TRBJ1-3; D is unclear. CDR3 length: 15 residues. V lost 0 bases and J 0 bases, leaving 6 bases between the germline ends. Germline CDR1 MGHRA, CDR2 YSYEKL. The CDR3 protein is CASSQENGSGNTIYF. CDR3 nucleotides: TGCGCCAGCAGCCAAGAGAACGGCTCTGGAAACACCATATATTTT.

In nucleotides, the CDR3 is TGTGCCAGCAGTGAATATCTAGCGGGGGGGGATACGCAGTATTTT. Translated, it gives CASSEYLAGGDTQYF. V and J are TRBV25-1 and TRBJ2-3; 12 bases fit TRBD2. After removal of 0 bases from V and 6 bases from J, the junction contained 1 base not matched to a gene. CDR1 MGHDK and CDR2 SYGVNS come from the germline V gene. The CDR3 loop spans 15 amino acids.

V is TRBV5-1 and J is TRBJ1-2; 7 bases fit TRBD1. J lost 6 bases, V lost 4 bases, and 6 bases had no gene match. The germline V gene encodes CDR1 SGHRS and CDR2 YFSETQ. The CDR3 has 13 residues. CDR3 loop: CASSTYRGDGYTF. The CDR3 region has the DNA TGCGCCAGCAGCACATACAGGGGAGATGGCTACACCTTC.

This chain uses TRBV5-1 with TRBJ1-2, with unresolved D. CDR1 and CDR2 from the germline V gene are SGHRS and YFSETQ. V shed 0 bases and J shed 0 bases, with 9 bases lying between them. The CDR3 is made up of 15 amino acids. The CDR3 DNA reads as TGCGCCAGCAGCTTGGACCCTGGCACTAACTATGGCTACACCTTC. It is translated as CASSLDPGTNYGYTF.

The rearrangement joins TRBV5-1 to TRBJ1-4; 8 nucleotides line up with TRBD1. This CDR3 contains 14 residues. Trimming cost V 3 bases and J 8 bases; bases outside gene matches: 6. Germline V gives CDR1 SGHRS, CDR2 YFSETQ. CDR3 sequence reads: CASSSGQEGEKLFF. In nucleotides, the CDR3 is TGCGCCAGCAGCTCGGGACAGGAGGGCGAAAAACTGTTTTTT.

The chain couples TRBV29-1 to TRBJ2-2; D not resolved. Germline lookup yields CDR1 SQVTM and CDR2 ANQGSEA. V was clipped by 6 bases and J by 5 bases, with 7 bases between them. The CDR3 loop spans 11 amino acids. CDR3 DNA sequence: TGCAGCGTACAGAGGACCGGGGAGCTGTTTTTT. As protein: CSVQRTGELFF.

This clone showed up just a few times. V usage is TRBV29-1 and J usage is TRBJ2-3; 7 bases line up with TRBD1. Germline assignment: CDR1 SQVTM and CDR2 ANQGSEA. J gave up 9 bases and V 8 bases, and 8 bases lay outside the gene matches. The CDR3 has 11 residues. This chain's CDR3 is CSTKEGATQYF. CDR3 DNA: TGCAGCACTAAAGAGGGGGCCACGCAGTATTTT.

CDR3 region: CASNIGPVRDTQYF. The DNA for the CDR3 is TGCGCCAGCAACATAGGACCCGTCCGAGATACGCAGTATTTT. The V and J genes are TRBV5-1 and TRBJ2-3; D gene ambiguous. Germline values: CDR1 SGHRS, CDR2 YFSETQ. The CDR3 consists of 14 residues. V was cut by 6 bases and J by 5 bases, with 16 bases left in between.

V and J are TRBV5-1 and TRBJ2-3; TRBD2 matches at 11 bases. The CDR3 contains 14 residues. CDR1 SGHRS and CDR2 YFSETQ come from the germline V gene. The V segment lost 4 bases and the J segment 6 bases; nucleotides outside the gene matches: 4. CDR3 nucleotides: TGCGCCAGCAGCGGGGGACTAGCGGAGGATACGCAGTATTTT. This gives the protein CASSGGLAEDTQYF.

The gene calls are TRBV7-9 and TRBJ1-1, with D unclear. Between the trimmed V and J ends, which lost 5 bases and 4 bases, there was a span of 14 bases. The CDR3 is 14 amino acids. The V gene's germline CDR1 is SEHNR and CDR2 FQNEAQ (reference sequence). DNA for the CDR3: TGTGCCAGCAGCCTAGGGTTCTACGGCACTGAAGCTTTCTTT. It codes for CASSLGFYGTEAFF.

The J gene is TRBJ1-2, the V gene TRBV10-2; D call uncertain. Germline assignment: CDR1 WSHSY and CDR2 SAAADI. This CDR3 has 13 residues. V lost 4 bases to trimming and J lost 5 bases, with 11 bases between them. CDR3 nucleotide sequence: TGCGCCAGCAGTGCTGGGCTGGGATATGGCTACACCTTC. This gives the protein CASSAGLGYGYTF.

The V call is TRBV5-6, the J call TRBJ2-5; D is uncertain. The V gene's germline CDR1 is SGHDT and CDR2 YYEEEE. This CDR3 comprises 13 residues. Trimming removed 0 bases from V and 2 bases from J, with 5 bases in between. The CDR3 nucleotides are TGTGCCAGCAGCTTGGTTTGGCAAGAGACCCAGTACTTC. Translating gives CASSLVWQETQYF.

The chain employs TRBV5-1 and TRBJ2-7, with 9 bases aligning to TRBD1. Germline CDR1 and CDR2: SGHRS and YFSETQ. Trimming cost V 3 bases and J 4 bases; bases outside gene matches: 8. This CDR3 comprises 15 residues. This chain's CDR3 is CASSSRQGESYEQYF. The CDR3 nucleotides read TGCGCCAGCAGCTCAAGACAGGGGGAATCTTACGAGCAGTACTTC.